This TCR beta chain originates from a study of cytomegalovirus exposure and HLA in healthy donors. Study-wide results and caveats: Sequencing likely caused a cluster of highly shared sequence variants. Analysis was performed later, and it showed HLA-associated TCR beta chains to be more clonally expanded than equally common others. Later analysis identified a missense DCLRE1C variant that was linked to TCR beta V- and J-gene trimming.

Concerning this clone itself: The target antigen is unknown.

This CDR3 is built from 18 residues. V gave up 0 bases and J gave up 4 bases; unmatched junction bases: 14. Germline V gene lookup returns CDR1 SGHDT and CDR2 YYEEEE. The PCR used 60 Vbeta and 13 Jbeta primers. The assay was immunoSEQ multiplex PCR, and TCRdb's table has in-frame clones only and misses some. The data show 100,000 to 150,000 clones, 80% seen once. This TCR came from a man aged 35-49 years in good health and CMV-seronegative. The V and J genes are TRBV5-6 and TRBJ2-7, with 9 nucleotides matching TRBD2. The sequenced sample consisted of PBMCs. The CDR3 spells CASSLAGVLAGEQYEQYF. DNA of the CDR3: TGTGCCAGCAGCTTGGCGGGTGTATTAGCGGGAGAGCAGTACGAGCAGTACTTC. The full variable domain, rest sourced from reference TRBV5-6 and TRBJ2-7, is DAGVTQSPTHLIKTRGQQVTLRCSPKSGHDTVSWYQQALGQGPQFIFQYYEEEERQRGNFPDRFSGHQFPNYSSELNVNALLLGDSALYLCASSLAGVLAGEQYEQYFGPGTRLTVT.